Sequencing of this T cell receptor beta chain was carried out in a study of cytomegalovirus exposure and HLA in healthy donors. Study overall: From about 200 million T cells, an earlier analysis saw some 120 million unique TCR beta sequences. In an early release, HLA-typed donors contributed tens of millions of unique TCR sequences. The study's findings and limits: A later analysis reportedly found that, within productive TCRs, an Asian-associated ancestry cluster had fewer N-insertions than the mean observed across the roughly 670 donors. Association of around 17,000 TCR beta sequences with HLA alleles was found at 0.05 false discovery rate in a later analysis.

Trimming shortened V by 0 bases and J by 0 bases, and 10 bases separated the two germline ends. Germline CDR1 and CDR2: SGHRS and YFSETQ. The CDR3 runs 15 residues. Regarding this clone: Its specificity is unknown.

A multiplex PCR was run with 60 Vbeta primers and 13 Jbeta primers. Clones were read by immunoSEQ multiplex PCR, and TCRdb kept only the in-frame ones, dropping some. The sample consists of about 180,000 clones, around 82% of them appearing once. The sequence was collected from a man aged 40-49 years in good health and CMV-seronegative. Sequencing was performed on PBMCs. The chain joins TRBV5-1 to TRBJ2-7, with D possibly matching TRBD1 (5 bases). CDR3 sequence: CASSLAGHNSYEQYF. The CDR3 nucleotides are TGCGCCAGCAGCTTGGCTGGACATAACTCCTACGAGCAGTACTTC.